This T cell receptor (beta chain) was retrieved from a study of vaccination and CD4 T cells after COVID-19. Turning to the study itself: Recovered patients in the cohort numbered six men and four women, two of them Hispanic. Investigators drew the post-COVID samples a median around 96 days after diagnosis, with a range of 35 to 161.

Study-level results: Median SARS-CoV-2-reactive clonotype numbers rose nonsignificantly, 21 to 38. The authors identified 304 of 307 vaccine-specific clones in convalescent patients as spike mono-reactive.

In the case of this clonotype: The antigen remains unidentified. At one end the junction does not follow the germline gene, possibly because of a read error.

TCRdb re-analysed the PCR reads in MiXCR, keeping a single row per CDR3 protein. Here the sample spans about 18,000 distinct CDR3 sequences, just over 60% being singletons. The receptor's source is a human donor who had recovered from COVID-19. The input for sequencing was CD4+ T cells from blood, taken after SARS-CoV-2 vaccination.

CDR3 amino acids: CASSLGPQGVYTEAFF. CDR3 DNA sequence: TGCGCCAGCAGTTTGGGTCCTCAGGGGGTGTACACTGAAGCTTTCTTT. This chain joins TRBV5-1 and TRBJ1-1, with TRBD1 matching 7 bases. The CDR3 has 16 residues. Germline assignment: CDR1 SGHRS and CDR2 YFSETQ.